The clone carrying this T cell receptor beta chain was recorded a few times. Its antigen is undetermined. TCR beta VDJ combinations and CDR3 sequences were profiled from genomic DNA. TCRdb called the reads again in MiXCR, with one record for every CDR3 protein. The sample consists of about 190,000 distinct CDR3 sequences, around 47% of them appearing once. The source of the sample is a study of CD8+CD57+ T cells in acquired aplastic anemia. General study findings and limits: Patients did not significantly differ from controls in CD8+ Simpson's diversity. Patients and controls turned out to have some 30 CD8+ CDR3 sequences in common.

The V and J ends lost 3 bases and 2 bases, in that order; junction bases with no gene match: 6. The V gene's germline CDR1 is LNHNV and CDR2 YYDKDF (reference sequence). This CDR3 is built from 15 residues. All sequencing subjects had displayed CD8+CD57+ cell expansion on flow cytometry. All patients were therapy-naive when blood was sampled. This chain links TRBV15 with TRBJ2-7; 8 nucleotides align to TRBD2. Source material: sorted CD4+, CD8+, or CD8+CD57+ T cells (not recorded which) from PBMCs. The source is a human donor with aplastic anemia. The CDR3, as DNA: TGTGCCACCAGCAGTTTTATGACTAGCGCCTACGAGCAGTACTTC. It is translated as CATSSFMTSAYEQYF.